The clone carrying this TCR beta chain was recorded only once. Sequencing used immunoSEQ multiplex PCR; TCRdb keeps in-frame clones, though not all of them. The table records 100,000 to 150,000 clones, about nine tenths of them present only once. Trimming pared 0 bases from V and 0 bases from J, leaving 4 bases between. This CDR3 has 15 residues. CDR1 SGHNT and CDR2 YYREEE come from the germline V gene (reference sequence). This sample stems from a study of T cell responses to AZD1222 COVID-19 vaccine. The chain uses TRBV5-4 and TRBJ1-6; no reliable D call. The material was peripheral blood, obtained on day 0 of AZD1222 vaccination. This clonotype was sampled from an adult in good health. The CDR3 DNA follows: TGTGCCAGCAGCTTGGAGAGCTCCTATAATTCACCCCTCCACTTT. It encodes CASSLESSYNSPLHF.